Sequencing of this T cell receptor beta chain was carried out in a study of blood T cell repertoires in COVID-19 (dated by TCRdb to 2018 to 2020). Study-level background: The collaborator samples originated in the United States, Italy and Spain and spanned the acute and convalescent phases of COVID-19. Nearly every sample came with metadata listing a de-identified subject ID, COVID-19 status, age in years and sex. Subjects who had been exposed to COVID-19, were actively infected with it, or had recovered from it provided the deeply sampled blood TCRbeta repertoires that made up the dataset. HLA class I and class II types, where available, came from metadata supplied by the sample provider rather than from assay-based typing. The material from the prospective study consisted of cDNA or gDNA derived from T cells, B-cell-depleted T cells, or PBMCs. The samples were drawn from two sources: the first 160 participants of the ongoing ImmuneRACE study, and fewer than 1,500 subjects contributed by 6 global collaborators. A freely available public database, intended as a resource for researchers studying the immune response to SARS-CoV-2, is where the repertoires were released.

Details on this clone: Its antigen target is currently unknown. Within one base of it there is no much larger clone, and no base qualities were kept.

The collaborating institutions used their own protocols to collect whole blood in K2EDTA tubes. Collaborator samples were shipped for TCRbeta analysis as frozen whole blood, isolated PBMCs, or DNA extracted from either sample type. The CDR3 spans 15 residues, from the cysteine through the phenylalanine. Only the CDR3 part of the read is kept: 45 bases, read in frame from the first base. Germline trimming amounts to 2 bases on V and 9 bases on J, with 5 as the count of junction bases outside the gene matches. From the germline V gene (reference sequence), CDR1 is LNHDA and CDR2 is SQIVND. TCRbeta CDR3 regions were amplified from genomic DNA by means of the immunoSEQ Assay, a bias-controlled multiplex PCR. The original methods were these. Nucleated cell counts per sample were estimated from amplification of reference gene primers within the assay. To quantify the absolute abundance of each unique TCRbeta CDR3 rearrangement, sequence reads were collapsed and filtered. Productive Simpson clonality was computed per sample as the square root of Simpson's diversity index over productive rearrangements. TCRdb provides this immuneACCESS table in a form limited to in-frame rearrangements. Some clones are lacking; in checked studies, under half of them reflect an unresolved V gene, and why the rest are absent is not known. That table furnishes V, J and clone size, whereas the DNA furnished D and trimming. For this sample there are over 130,000 clones; roughly 86% appear just once. The ten largest account for over 5% of the sample.

The paper's findings and limits, for the study overall: The quantity of clinical and demographic metadata differed by source and by participant and was supplied without curation.

This receptor was identified in a human donor in a cohort sampled during active COVID-19. The receptor chain draws on TRBV19 and TRBJ2-1, with 12 bases in between that match TRBD2. Input material: peripheral blood. Read as DNA, the sequence is TGTGCCAGTAGTATAAGGCTAGCGGGAGGGCCTGAGCAGTTCTTC. Its translation reads: CASSIRLAGGPEQFF.